Included here is one TCR beta chain sequence, with context. The antigen is unknown. Vbeta (60) and Jbeta (13) primers were used in the PCR. Only in-frame clones appear in the TCRdb table, and some are missing; sequencing was by immunoSEQ multiplex PCR. The profile shows around 160,000 clones, roughly 74% of them singletons. Per germline, CDR1 LNHDA and CDR2 SQIVND (reference sequence). CDR3 length equals 14 residues. V was pared by 5 bases and J by 5 bases, with 13 bases between. These data are taken from a study of cytomegalovirus exposure and HLA in healthy donors. Regarding the study as a whole: In a later analysis, donors in an Asian-associated ancestry cluster reportedly had fewer N-insertions in productive TCRs than the cohort mean. The listing of 150 or so TCR beta chains classed them as cytomegalovirus-associated.

Sequences were obtained from PBMCs. The sequence came from a woman aged 40 to 49 in good health and CMV-seropositive. V and J are TRBV19 and TRBJ1-5, with unresolved D. CDR3 nucleotide sequence: TGTGCCAGTAGTCCATATAAGGGAGATCAGCCCCAGCATTTT. Translating it yields CASSPYKGDQPQHF.